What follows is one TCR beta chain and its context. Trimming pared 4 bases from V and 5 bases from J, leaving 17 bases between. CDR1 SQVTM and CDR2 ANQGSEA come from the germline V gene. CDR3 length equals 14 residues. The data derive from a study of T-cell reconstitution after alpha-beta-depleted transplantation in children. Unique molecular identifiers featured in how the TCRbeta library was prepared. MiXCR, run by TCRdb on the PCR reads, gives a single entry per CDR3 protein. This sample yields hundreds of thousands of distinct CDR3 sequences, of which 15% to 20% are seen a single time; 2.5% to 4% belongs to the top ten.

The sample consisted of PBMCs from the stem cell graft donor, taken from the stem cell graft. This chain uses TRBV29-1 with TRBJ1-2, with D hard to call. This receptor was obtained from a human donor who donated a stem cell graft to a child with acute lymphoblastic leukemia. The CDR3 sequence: CSVGTIDPTYGYTF. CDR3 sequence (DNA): TGCAGCGTTGGGACGATCGACCCTACATATGGCTACACCTTC.